This note documents a single TCR beta chain sequence. The data are from a study of blood T cell repertoires in COVID-19. Study background: The study drew acute and convalescent COVID-19 samples from the United States, Italy and Spain. PBMCs, B-cell-depleted T cells, or T cells provided the cDNA or gDNA that made up the material.

V gave up 6 bases and J gave up 7 bases, with 15 bases separating them. This CDR3 region has 14 residues. Germline V gives CDR1 MNHEY, CDR2 SVGAGI. In the original processing: Nucleated cell number was recorded as an estimate derived from reference gene primer amplification. This table comes from immunoSEQ multiplex PCR, and its TCRdb copy is limited to in-frame clones, with some not included. That table gives V, J and clone size, and the DNA gave D and trimming. Of around 150,000 clones detected, approximately 82% appear once; the ten largest clones hold about 20%. V is TRBV6-5 and J is TRBJ1-4; D perhaps matches TRBD1 (5 bases). Sequenced: peripheral blood. This TCR derives from a woman of 80 years or more with acute or convalescent COVID-19. CDR3 coding DNA: TGTGCCAGCAGCCCCCAGGGTAGTGGTGAAAAACTGTTTTTT. This codes for CASSPQGSGEKLFF.